The present T cell receptor beta chain was sequenced within a study of naive and memory T cell subsets. Study findings and constraints: From naive to CM, EM and EMRA, diversity decreased and Gini increased.

An equimolar mix of two oligonucleotides served as the beta constant-region primer for TRBC1 and TRBC2. Four rounds of PCR amplified the ligated cDNA using nested alpha and beta constant-region primers plus SP2. MiXCR was run by TCRdb on the UMI-ligation and nested PCR reads, yielding one entry per CDR3 protein. Of approximately 89,000 distinct CDR3 sequences in the sample, roughly 7.3% are singletons; the top ten hold 1.6%. This clonotype was observed many times. Its antigen is currently unknown. Germline V gene sequence: CDR1 MNHEY, CDR2 SVGEGT. CDR3 size: 14 residues. V lost 2 bases and J 6 bases, leaving 11 bases between the germline ends. CMV status came from CD4+ IFNgamma after overnight CMV lysate stimulation.

The sequenced material came from central memory CD4+ T cells from blood. The receptor comes from a human donor in good health. V and J are TRBV6-2 or TRBV6-3 and TRBJ1-5; perhaps TRBD1 as D (5 bases). The CDR3 nucleotides are TGTGCCAGCAGTTACGGGCAGGGCATTCAGCCCCAGCATTTT. It codes for CASSYGQGIQPQHF.